This entry lists 9 T cell receptor beta chains sequenced from one sample in a study of cytomegalovirus exposure and HLA in healthy donors (dated by TCRdb to the late 2010s). Library preparation used the immunoSEQ multiplex PCR assay. A mixture of 60 forward primers for TCR Vbeta segments and 13 reverse primers for TCR Jbeta segments was used in the multiplex PCR. TCRdb's version of the immuneACCESS table is confined to in-frame rearrangements and falls short of the full clone set. An unresolved V gene accounts for under half of the shortfall where checked; the remainder is of unknown origin. Across this sample there are roughly 110,000 clones, with around 76% seen only once. The top ten constitute roughly 2.7% of the sample. The sequencing input was PBMCs. The receptors here all came from a man aged 25-40 years in good health and CMV-seropositive.

The chain employs TRBV19 and TRBJ1-5; D uncertain. The ends were cut back, 6 bases at V and 0 bases at J, with 12 bases in the middle. Per the germline V gene, CDR1 is LNHDA and CDR2 is SQIVND (reference sequence). This CDR3 comprises 15 residues. As DNA, the CDR3 is TGTGCCAGTAGGTACAGAGTTTATAGCAATCAGCCCCAGCATTTT. Translated: CASRYRVYSNQPQHF.

This chain joins TRBV30 and TRBJ2-2; 7 bases agree with TRBD2. With 1 base clipped from V and 1 base from J, the junction kept 6 bases outside the gene matches. Germline CDR1 is GTSNPN and CDR2 is SVGIG (reference sequence). This CDR3 is built from 16 residues. CDR3 coding DNA: TGTGCCTGGAGTGCGGAGCTAGCGGTGAACACCGGGGAGCTGTTTTTT. Encoded protein: CAWSAELAVNTGELFF.

The V and J genes are TRBV4-1 and TRBJ2-2, with TRBD2 matching 10 bases. Germline values: CDR1 MGHRA, CDR2 YSYEKL. The CDR3 contains 18 residues. The V and J ends lost 0 bases and 7 bases, in that order; junction bases with no gene match: 11. The CDR3 DNA reads TGCGCCAGCAGCCAAGAAAGGGGAGGGACTAGCGTTTTCGGGGAGCTGTTTTTT. This codes for CASSQERGGTSVFGELFF.

V and J are TRBV19 and TRBJ1-4, with 7 bases matching TRBD1. After removal of 1 base from V and 7 bases from J, the junction contained 6 bases not matched to a gene. Germline CDR1 is LNHDA and CDR2 is SQIVND (reference sequence). The CDR3 consists of 15 residues. Here the CDR3 DNA reads TGTGCCAGTAGTATAGTCGGGACAGATTTTGAAAAACTGTTTTTT. This codes for CASSIVGTDFEKLFF. Variable domain in full (rest from reference TRBV19 and TRBJ1-4): DGGITQSPKYLFRKEGQNVTLSCEQNLNHDAMYWYRQDPGQGLRLIYYSQIVNDFQKGDIAEGYSVSREKKESFPLTVTSAQKNPTAFYLCASSIVGTDFEKLFFGSGTQLSVL.

CDR3 sequence: CASSQDLGGGTDTQYF. The CDR3 bases are TGTGCCAGCAGCCAAGATCTGGGGGGGGGTACAGATACGCAGTATTTT. V gene TRBV11-2 combines with J gene TRBJ2-3; 7 bases match TRBD2. The J segment lost 3 bases and the V segment lost 5 bases, leaving 11 bases of the junction unmatched. The CDR3 has 16 residues. The germline V gene encodes CDR1 SGHAT and CDR2 FQNNGV.

The genes are TRBV19 and TRBJ1-5, with TRBD1 as a possible D gene (5 bases). The CDR3 has 15 amino acids. V gave up 7 bases and J gave up 2 bases, with 15 bases separating them. Per germline, CDR1 LNHDA and CDR2 SQIVND (reference sequence). The CDR3 loop is CASNSRDGGNQPQHF. CDR3 in DNA: TGTGCCAGTAATAGCAGGGATGGCGGCAATCAGCCCCAGCATTTT.

This rearrangement joins TRBV14 to TRBJ2-5, with no clear D. Germline V lookup: CDR1 SGHDN, CDR2 FVKESK. This CDR3 comprises 12 residues. V was clipped by 0 bases and J by 7 bases, with 6 bases between them. In DNA, the CDR3 is TGTGCCAGCAGCCAAGATCGAGCGACCCAGTACTTC. This gives the protein CASSQDRATQYF.

In its sample, this clone was seen a few times. The DNA of the CDR3 is TGTGCCAGCAGCCGAACAGGGGGCTCTGGAAACACCATATATTTT. The encoded protein is CASSRTGGSGNTIYF. The rearrangement joins TRBV7-8 to TRBJ1-3; TRBD1 matches 8 bases. The J segment lost 0 bases and the V segment lost 5 bases, leaving 3 bases of the junction unmatched. This CDR3 has 15 residues. Germline V gene sequence: CDR1 SGHVS, CDR2 FQNEAQ.

The CDR3 DNA reads TGTGCCAGCTCTTCCGAGGCGGGGGGAAGGAATGAGCAGTTCTTC. It is translated as CASSSEAGGRNEQFF. This chain uses TRBV18 with TRBJ2-1; 8 positions match TRBD2. With 6 bases clipped from V and 7 bases from J, the junction kept 11 bases outside the gene matches. Germline-derived CDR1 and CDR2 are KGHSH and LQKENI. This CDR3 comprises 15 residues.